This record covers a single T cell receptor beta chain. No cognate antigen has been identified for it. Base quality data are lacking; no much larger clone is found one base away. Other DNA sequences in this specimen translate into the identical CDR3. V drops 0 bases and J drops 5 bases, leaving 6 bases in between. The germline V gene provides CDR1 SGDLS and CDR2 YYNGEE. Measured from the cysteine to the phenylalanine, the CDR3 is 13 residues long. Only the CDR3 part of the read is kept: 39 bases, read in frame from the first base. The donors were healthy, HIV-negative adults with no recently reported acute infections or vaccinations. All donors were Caucasian adults living in Nashville, Tennessee, USA. CD4+ T cells were enriched by magnetic negative selection; naive cells were then positively selected on CD45RA, and the negative fraction formed the memory subset. Blood was obtained by leukapheresis, after which PBMCs were separated by Ficoll-Histopaque density gradient centrifugation and cryopreserved in liquid nitrogen vapor phase. Analytical flow cytometry was used to check the purity and quantity of each magnetically sorted T cell population. Genomic DNA was isolated from every sorted fraction and measured by UV absorbance on a Nanodrop 2000c.

TCR CDR3 regions were amplified from genomic DNA by multiplex PCR using the deep immunoSEQ assay. Genomic DNA extracted from each cell subset was distributed evenly over all wells of several immunoSEQ 96-well plates, and each plate served as one replicate. For sorted subsets, around 200 ng genomic DNA, equal to approximately 30,000 T cell genomes, was loaded into each replicate PCR. Purified libraries were quantified with a Qubit 3.0 fluorometer, sized on a Bioanalyzer 2100, and re-quantified with the KAPA Library Quantification kit. Each immunoSEQ 96-well plate was sequenced on its own single-read 150-cycle Illumina NextSeq 550 flow cell. Under the source paper's analysis protocol: The immunoSEQ output contained only junctional sequences without quality scores, so filtering could not match that applied to full-length reads. Sequences were annotated with PyIR, a Python wrapper for IgBLAST v1.9, using IMGT germline references to assign V/J genes and CDR3. Any read was removed if the V/J assignment was weak (E-value above 1e-6), the CDR3 was missing, or the read contained stop codons, out-of-frame junctions, or ambiguous translated residues. V3J clonotypes were defined as sequences sharing an identical inferred V gene, J gene, and CDR3 amino acid sequence. Percentage overlap between repertoires was computed as shared unique clonotypes divided by the size of the smaller repertoire. Richness of each repertoire was evaluated using RTK rarefaction, the Chao1 estimator, and Recon v2.1 estimates of unobserved clonotypes. Generation probabilities were computed with OLGA for all TCRbeta clonotypes obtained by the gDNA method from a few donors. The immuneACCESS repertoire file appears here via TCRdb, limited to in-frame rearrangements. These files lack a portion of the clones; in checked studies, under half of the deficit traces to unresolved V genes, and the cause of the others is not known. For V, J and clone size, that table is used; D and trimming come from the DNA. In this sample the table shows 800,000 to 1,200,000 clones, about four fifths of which occur a single time. Clones ranked in the top ten supply under 0.6% of the sample.

This record belongs to a study of shared clonotypes between healthy human individuals (dated by TCRdb to the early 2020s). For the wider study: The cohort comprised two women and a few men aged 18 to 49 years. Blood TCR repertoires of about 5 healthy adults were deeply sequenced to estimate repertoire size and the extent of clonotype sharing between individuals. Each donor's leukapheresis produced roughly between roughly 0.85 and 10 billion PBMCs. To increase sequencing depth and limit assay-specific biases, TCR repertoire library preparation and sequencing were carried out by different laboratories using diverse techniques. For each donor, three plates each were used for CD4 naive and CD4 memory, two plates were used for CD8 naive, and one plate was used for CD8 memory. Study-wide findings and limitations: Naive subsets generally had larger estimated clonotype richness than memory subsets. Compared with non-shared clonotypes, clonotypes shared by all four sorted-subset donors had higher generation probabilities. Based on pairwise subsampling, the degree of clonotype sharing among donors was expected to be affected by sequencing depth. Sampling was restricted to blood, and TCR repertoires in tissue are likely to differ from TCR repertoires in blood. Incomplete sequencing was indicated by rarefaction of sorted-subset datasets, despite the large sequencing depth. Sharing across several donors was observed for about 4.8% of naive CD4, about 4% of naive CD8, roughly 2.4% of memory CD4, and about 0.39% of memory CD8 clonotypes. Because the study included only a small number of donors, the genetic and exposure-history diversity represented was limited.

The receptor was isolated from a man between 18 and 35 years old in good health. Some clones in this sample may be carry-over from other donors' samples. The sequence links TRBV9 to TRBJ1-5; no D gene call is confident. Source material: memory CD4+ T cells from PBMCs. Taken with the paper, the label for cell subset or site translates to: CD45RA-negative fraction. The DNA sequence follows: TGTGCCAGCAGCGTAGCTCCTTATCAGCCCCAGCATTTT. This gives the protein CASSVAPYQPQHF.